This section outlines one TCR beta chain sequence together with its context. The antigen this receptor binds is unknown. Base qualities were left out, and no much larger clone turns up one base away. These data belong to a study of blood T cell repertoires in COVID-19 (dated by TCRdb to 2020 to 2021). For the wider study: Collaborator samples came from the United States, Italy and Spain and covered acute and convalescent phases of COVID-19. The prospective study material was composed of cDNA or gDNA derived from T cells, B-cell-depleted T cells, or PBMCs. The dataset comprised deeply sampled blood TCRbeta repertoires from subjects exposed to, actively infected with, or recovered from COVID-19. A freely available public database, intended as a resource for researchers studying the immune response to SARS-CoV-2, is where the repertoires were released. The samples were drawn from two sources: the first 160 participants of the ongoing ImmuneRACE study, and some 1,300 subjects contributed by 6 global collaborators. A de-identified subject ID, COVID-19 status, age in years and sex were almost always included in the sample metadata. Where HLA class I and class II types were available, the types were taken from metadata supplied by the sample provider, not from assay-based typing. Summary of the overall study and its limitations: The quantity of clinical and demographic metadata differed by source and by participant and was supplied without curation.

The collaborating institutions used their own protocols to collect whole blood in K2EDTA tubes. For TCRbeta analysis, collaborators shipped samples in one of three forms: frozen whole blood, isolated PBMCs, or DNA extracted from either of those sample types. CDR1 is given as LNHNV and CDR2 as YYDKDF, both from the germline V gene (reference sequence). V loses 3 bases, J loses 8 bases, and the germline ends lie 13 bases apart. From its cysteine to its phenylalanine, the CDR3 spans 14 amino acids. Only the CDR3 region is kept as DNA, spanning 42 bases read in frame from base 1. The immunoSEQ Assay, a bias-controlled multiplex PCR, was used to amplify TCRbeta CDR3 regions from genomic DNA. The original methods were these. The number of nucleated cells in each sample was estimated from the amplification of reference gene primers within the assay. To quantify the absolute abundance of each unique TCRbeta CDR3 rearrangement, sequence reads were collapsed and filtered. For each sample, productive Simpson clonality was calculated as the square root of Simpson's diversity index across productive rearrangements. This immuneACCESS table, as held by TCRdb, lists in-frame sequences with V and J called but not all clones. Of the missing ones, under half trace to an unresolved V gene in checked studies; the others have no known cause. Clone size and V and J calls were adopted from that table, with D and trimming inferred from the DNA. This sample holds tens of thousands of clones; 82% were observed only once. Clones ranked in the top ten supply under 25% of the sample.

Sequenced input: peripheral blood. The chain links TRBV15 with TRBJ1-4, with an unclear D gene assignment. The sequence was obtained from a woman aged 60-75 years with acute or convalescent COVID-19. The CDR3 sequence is CATSSEREWEKLFF. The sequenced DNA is TGTGCCACCAGCAGCGAGCGGGAATGGGAAAAACTGTTTTTT. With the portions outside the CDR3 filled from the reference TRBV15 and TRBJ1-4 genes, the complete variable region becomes DAMVIQNPRYQVTQFGKPVTLSCSQTLNHNVMYWYQQKSSQAPKLLFHYYDKDFNNEADTPDNFQSRRPNTSFCFLDIRSPGLGDTAMYLCATSSEREWEKLFFGSGTQLSVL.